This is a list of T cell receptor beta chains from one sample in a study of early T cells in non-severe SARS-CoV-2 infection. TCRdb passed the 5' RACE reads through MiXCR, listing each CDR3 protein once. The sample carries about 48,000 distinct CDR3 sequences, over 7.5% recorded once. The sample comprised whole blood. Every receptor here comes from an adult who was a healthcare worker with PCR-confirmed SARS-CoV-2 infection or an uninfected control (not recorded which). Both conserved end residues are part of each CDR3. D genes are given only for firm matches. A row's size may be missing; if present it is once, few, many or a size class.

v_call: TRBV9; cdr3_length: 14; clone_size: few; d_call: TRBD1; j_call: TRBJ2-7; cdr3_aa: CASTRDRESSEQYF; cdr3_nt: TGTGCCAGCACCAGGGACAGGGAAAGTTCCGAGCAGTACTTC
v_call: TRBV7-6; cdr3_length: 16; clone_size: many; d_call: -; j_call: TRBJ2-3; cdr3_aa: CASSSPPGVREDTQYF; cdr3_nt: TGTGCCAGCAGCTCCCCCCCTGGAGTCAGGGAAGATACGCAGTATTTT
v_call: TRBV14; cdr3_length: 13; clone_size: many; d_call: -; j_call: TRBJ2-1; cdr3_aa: CASSQRGNNEQFF; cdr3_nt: TGTGCCAGCAGCCAACGGGGGAACAATGAGCAGTTCTTC
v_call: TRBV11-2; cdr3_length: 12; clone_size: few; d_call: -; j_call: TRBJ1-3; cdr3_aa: CASSLTRNTIYF; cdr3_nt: TGTGCCAGCAGCTTAACGCGAAACACCATATATTTT
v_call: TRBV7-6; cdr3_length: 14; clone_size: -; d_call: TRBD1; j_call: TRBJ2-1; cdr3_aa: CASSSATGANEQFF; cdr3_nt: TGTGCCAGCAGCTCCGCGACAGGGGCGAATGAGCAGTTCTTC
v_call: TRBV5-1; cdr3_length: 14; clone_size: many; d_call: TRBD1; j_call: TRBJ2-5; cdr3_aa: CASSLPTGEETQYF; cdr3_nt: TGCGCCAGCAGCTTACCCACAGGGGAGGAGACCCAGTACTTC
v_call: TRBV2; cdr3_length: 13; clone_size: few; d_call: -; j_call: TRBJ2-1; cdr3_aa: CASSDRLVSEQFF; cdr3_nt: TGTGCCAGCAGTGATAGACTAGTCTCTGAGCAGTTCTTC
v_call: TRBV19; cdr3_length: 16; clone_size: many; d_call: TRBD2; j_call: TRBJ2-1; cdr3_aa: CASSPLLAGGGIEQFF; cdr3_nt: TGTGCCAGTAGTCCTCTCCTAGCGGGAGGAGGTATTGAGCAGTTCTTC
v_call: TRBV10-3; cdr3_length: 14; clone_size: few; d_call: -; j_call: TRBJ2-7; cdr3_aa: CAISELGTAHEQYF; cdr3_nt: TGTGCCATCAGTGAGCTGGGGACTGCCCACGAGCAGTACTTC
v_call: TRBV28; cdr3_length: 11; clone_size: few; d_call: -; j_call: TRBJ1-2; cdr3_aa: CASSSKGGYTF; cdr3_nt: TGTGCCAGCAGTTCGAAGGGCGGCTACACCTTC
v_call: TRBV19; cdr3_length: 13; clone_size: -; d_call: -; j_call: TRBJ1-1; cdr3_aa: CASRGQGGTEAFF; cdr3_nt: TGTGCCAGTAGGGGTCAGGGAGGTACTGAAGCTTTCTTT
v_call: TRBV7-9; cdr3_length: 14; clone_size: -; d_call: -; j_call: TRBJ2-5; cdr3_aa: CASSLASGVQTQYF; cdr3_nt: TGTGCCAGCAGCTTAGCGTCCGGGGTTCAGACCCAGTACTTC
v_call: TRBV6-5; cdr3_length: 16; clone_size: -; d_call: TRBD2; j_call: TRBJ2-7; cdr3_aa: CASSYSSGSHHYEQYF; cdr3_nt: TGTGCCAGCAGTTATTCTAGCGGGTCTCACCATTACGAGCAGTACTTC
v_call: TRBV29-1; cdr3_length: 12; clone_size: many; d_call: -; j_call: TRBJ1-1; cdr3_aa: CSVEASNTEAFF; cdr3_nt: TGCAGCGTTGAAGCCTCGAACACTGAAGCTTTCTTT
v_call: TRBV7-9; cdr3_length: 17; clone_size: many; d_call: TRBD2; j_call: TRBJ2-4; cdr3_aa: CASSRGGLAGAKNIQYF; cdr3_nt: TGTGCCAGCAGCCGGGGGGGACTAGCGGGAGCCAAAAACATTCAGTACTTC
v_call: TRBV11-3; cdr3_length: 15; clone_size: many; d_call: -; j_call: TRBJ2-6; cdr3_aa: CASSLRGSGANVLTF; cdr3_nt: TGTGCCAGCAGCCTCAGGGGTTCTGGGGCCAACGTCCTGACTTTC
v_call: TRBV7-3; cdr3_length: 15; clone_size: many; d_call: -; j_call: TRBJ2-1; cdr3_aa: CASSLTPRWTNEQFF; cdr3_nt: TGTGCCAGCAGCTTAACCCCACGGTGGACCAATGAGCAGTTCTTC
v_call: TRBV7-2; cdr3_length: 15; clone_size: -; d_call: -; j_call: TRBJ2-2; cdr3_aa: CASSRGVAWAGELFF; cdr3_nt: TGTGCCAGCAGCCGAGGGGTAGCCTGGGCCGGGGAGCTGTTTTTT
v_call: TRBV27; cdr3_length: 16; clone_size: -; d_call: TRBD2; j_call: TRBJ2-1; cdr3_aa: CASSSLTSGANNEQFF; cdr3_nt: TGTGCCAGCAGTTCTTTGACTAGCGGGGCTAACAATGAGCAGTTCTTC
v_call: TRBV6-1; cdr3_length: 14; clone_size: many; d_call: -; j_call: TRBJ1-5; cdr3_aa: CASSPRESGQPQHF; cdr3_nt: TGTGCCAGCAGTCCCAGGGAAAGTGGGCAGCCCCAGCATTTT
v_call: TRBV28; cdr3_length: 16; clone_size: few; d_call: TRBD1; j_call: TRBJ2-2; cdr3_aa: CASSHSRDRVYGELFF; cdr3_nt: TGTGCCAGCAGTCACTCAAGGGACAGGGTTTACGGGGAGCTGTTTTTT
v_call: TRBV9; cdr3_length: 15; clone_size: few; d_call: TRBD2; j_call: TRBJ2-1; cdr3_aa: CASSVYTSGRNEQFF; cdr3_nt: TGTGCCAGCAGCGTATATACTAGCGGGAGGAATGAGCAGTTCTTC
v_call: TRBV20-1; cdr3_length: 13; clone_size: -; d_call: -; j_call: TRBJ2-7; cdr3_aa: CSAQGGEPYEQYF; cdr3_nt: TGCAGTGCTCAGGGGGGGGAACCCTACGAGCAGTACTTC
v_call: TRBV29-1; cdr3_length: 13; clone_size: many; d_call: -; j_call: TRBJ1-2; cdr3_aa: CSVGGQIDYGYTF; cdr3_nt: TGCAGCGTTGGAGGACAGATTGACTATGGCTACACCTTC
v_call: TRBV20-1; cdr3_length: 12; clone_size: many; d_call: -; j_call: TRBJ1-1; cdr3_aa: CSAPDQDTEAFF; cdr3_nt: TGCAGTGCGCCGGATCAGGACACTGAAGCTTTCTTT
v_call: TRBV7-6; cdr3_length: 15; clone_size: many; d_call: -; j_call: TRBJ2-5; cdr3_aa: CASSLRALRGETQYF; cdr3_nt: TGTGCCAGCAGCTTAAGGGCCTTAAGGGGAGAGACCCAGTACTTC
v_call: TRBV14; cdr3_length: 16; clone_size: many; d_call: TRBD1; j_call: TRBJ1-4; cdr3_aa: CASSQEEGTVNEKLFF; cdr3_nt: TGTGCCAGCAGCCAAGAGGAAGGGACAGTGAATGAAAAACTGTTTTTT
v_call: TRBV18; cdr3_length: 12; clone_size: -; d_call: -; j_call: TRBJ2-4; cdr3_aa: CASSPPNKARSF; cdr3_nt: TGTGCCAGCTCACCACCGAATAAGGCAAGGTCCTTC
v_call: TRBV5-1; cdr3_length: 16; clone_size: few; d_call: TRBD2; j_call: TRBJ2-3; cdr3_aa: CASSSRTSNNTDTQYF; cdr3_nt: TGCGCCAGCAGCTCGCGGACTAGCAATAACACAGATACGCAGTATTTT
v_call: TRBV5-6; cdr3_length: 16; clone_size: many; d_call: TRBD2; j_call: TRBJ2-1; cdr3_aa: CASSPGTSGRDNEQFF; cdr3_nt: TGTGCCAGCAGCCCCGGGACTAGCGGGAGGGACAATGAGCAGTTCTTC
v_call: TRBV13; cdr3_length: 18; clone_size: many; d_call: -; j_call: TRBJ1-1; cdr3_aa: CASSLGLRQVAKNTEAFF; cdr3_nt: TGTGCCAGCAGCTTAGGCCTCCGACAGGTAGCGAAGAACACTGAAGCTTTCTTT
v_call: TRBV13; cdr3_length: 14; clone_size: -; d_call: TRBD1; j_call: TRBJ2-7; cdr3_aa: CASSLGQGEYEQYF; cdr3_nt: TGTGCCAGCAGCTTAGGACAGGGGGAGTACGAGCAGTACTTC
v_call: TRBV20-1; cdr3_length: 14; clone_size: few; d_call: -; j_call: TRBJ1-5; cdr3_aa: CSAQSGNSNQPQHF; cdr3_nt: TGCAGTGCACAGAGCGGAAATAGCAATCAGCCCCAGCATTTT
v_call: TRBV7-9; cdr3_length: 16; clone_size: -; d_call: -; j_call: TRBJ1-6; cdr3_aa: CASSPVSGSYNSPLHF; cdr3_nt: TGTGCCAGCAGTCCCGTATCTGGCTCCTATAATTCACCCCTCCACTTT
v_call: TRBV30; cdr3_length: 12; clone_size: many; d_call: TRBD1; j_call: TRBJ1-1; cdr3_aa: CACDREDTEAFF; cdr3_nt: TGTGCCTGTGACAGGGAGGACACTGAAGCTTTCTTT
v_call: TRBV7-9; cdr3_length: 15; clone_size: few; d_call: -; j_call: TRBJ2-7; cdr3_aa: CASSLSGLSDHEQYF; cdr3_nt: TGTGCCAGCAGCTTATCCGGACTCTCGGACCACGAGCAGTACTTC
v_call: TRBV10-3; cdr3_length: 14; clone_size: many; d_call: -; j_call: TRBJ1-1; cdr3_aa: CAISESIGGTEAFF; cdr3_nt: TGTGCCATCAGTGAGTCGATTGGTGGGACTGAAGCTTTCTTT
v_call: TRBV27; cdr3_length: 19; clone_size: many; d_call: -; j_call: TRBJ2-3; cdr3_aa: CASSRTGQTHYFSTDTQYF; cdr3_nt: TGTGCCAGCAGCCGAACGGGACAAACACATTACTTTAGCACAGATACGCAGTATTTT
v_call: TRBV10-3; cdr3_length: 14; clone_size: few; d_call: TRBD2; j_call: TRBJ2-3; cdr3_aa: CATTAGVNTDTQYF; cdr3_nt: TGTGCCACCACGGCGGGAGTGAACACAGATACGCAGTATTTT
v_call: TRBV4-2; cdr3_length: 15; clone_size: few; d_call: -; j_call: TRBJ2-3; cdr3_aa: CASSPRRASTDTQYF; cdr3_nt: TGTGCCAGCAGCCCACGACGCGCTAGCACAGATACGCAGTATTTT